This T cell receptor beta chain was captured in a study of CD8 T cells in ankylosing spondylitis. The table lists this clonotype with many counts. V shed 7 bases and J 1 base; nucleotides not matched to a gene: 4. This CDR3 has 14 amino acids. Germline loops: CDR1 WSHSY, CDR2 SAAADI. In TCRdb, the 5' RACE reads were re-called with MiXCR into one record per CDR3 protein. The sample contains some 200,000 distinct CDR3 sequences, 25% to 30% of which appear only once. Sequencing was carried out using blood, either unsorted or a sorted T cell fraction (not recorded which). The receptor's source is a male donor with ankylosing spondylitis or in good health (not recorded which). The chain recombines TRBV10-2 with TRBJ2-3, with 8 bases fitting TRBD2. The CDR3 coding sequence is TGCGCCAGCATCAAGACTAGCGGCACAGATACGCAGTATTTT. Translated, it gives CASIKTSGTDTQYF.